This TCR beta chain was captured by sequencing in a study of blood T cell repertoires in COVID-19. On the study more broadly: The origin of the acute and convalescent COVID-19 samples was the United States, Italy and Spain. The analysed material was cDNA or gDNA that came from T cells, B-cell-depleted T cells, or PBMCs.

The Seattle patients, enrolled during active infection, were followed longitudinally. Per the authors' pipeline: From reference gene primer amplification, estimates of nucleated cell counts were derived. Assay: immunoSEQ multiplex PCR; the TCRdb copy retains only in-frame clones and omits some. V and J calls and clone size follow that table, whereas D and trimming were derived from the DNA. This sample has about 300,000 clones, with under 90% found just once. The CDR3 loop spans 14 amino acids. Per germline, CDR1 SGHNT and CDR2 YYREEE (reference sequence). The V end was cut by 0 bases, the J end by 4 bases, with 10 bases between.

Sequencing was carried out using peripheral blood. The chain combines TRBV5-4 with TRBJ2-5; D may be TRBD2 (5 bases). This sequence was found in a woman aged 30 to 39 with COVID-19, enrolled during active disease. The CDR3 loop is CASSLGLDSETQYF. The CDR3 coding sequence is TGTGCCAGCAGCTTGGGACTGGACTCAGAGACCCAGTACTTC.